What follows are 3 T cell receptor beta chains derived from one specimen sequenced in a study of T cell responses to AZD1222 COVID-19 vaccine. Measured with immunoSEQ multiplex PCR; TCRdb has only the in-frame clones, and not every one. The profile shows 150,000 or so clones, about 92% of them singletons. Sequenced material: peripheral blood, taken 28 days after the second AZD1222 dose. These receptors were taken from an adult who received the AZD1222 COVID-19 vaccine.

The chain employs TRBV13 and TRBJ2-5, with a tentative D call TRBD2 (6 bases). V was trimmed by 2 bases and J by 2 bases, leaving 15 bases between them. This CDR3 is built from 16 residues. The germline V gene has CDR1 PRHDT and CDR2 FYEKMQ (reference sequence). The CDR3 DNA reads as TGTGCCAGCAGCTTACGGACGGGGGAAATGCAAGAGACCCAGTACTTC. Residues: CASSLRTGEMQETQYF.

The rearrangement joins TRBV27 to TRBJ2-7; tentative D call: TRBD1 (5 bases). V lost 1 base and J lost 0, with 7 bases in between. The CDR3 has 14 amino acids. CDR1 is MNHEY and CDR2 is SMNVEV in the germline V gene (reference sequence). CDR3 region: CASSLWGNSYEQYF. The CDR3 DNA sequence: TGTGCCAGCAGTTTATGGGGCAACTCCTACGAGCAGTACTTC.

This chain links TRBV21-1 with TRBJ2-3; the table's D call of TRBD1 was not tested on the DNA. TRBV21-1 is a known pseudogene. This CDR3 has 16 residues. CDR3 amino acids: CASSKYPGGGTDTQYF. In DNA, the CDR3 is TGTGCCAGCAGCAAATACCCAGGGGGAGGCACAGATACGCAGTATTTT.